One and the same sample provided the 27 T cell receptor beta chains below, sequenced in a study of technical replicates of blood from a handful of donors. Sequencing used immunoSEQ multiplex PCR; TCRdb keeps in-frame clones, though not all of them. Here the sample spans roughly 45,000 clones, 80% to 95% being singletons. The sequencing input was PBMCs. The source of these receptors is a human donor in good health. Some clones in this sample may be carry-over from other donors' samples.

The rearrangement joins TRBV5-5 to TRBJ1-4, with D possibly being TRBD1 (6 bases). Germline V lookup: CDR1 SGHKS, CDR2 YYEKEE (reference sequence). This CDR3 is built from 13 residues. Trimming cost V 2 bases and J 5 bases, with 7 bases left between them. The CDR3 region is CASSFRGNEKLFF. In DNA form, the CDR3 reads TGTGCCAGCAGCTTCAGGGGCAATGAAAAACTGTTTTTT.

This chain uses TRBV5-6 with TRBJ1-2, with TRBD1 matching 8 bases. Trimming cost V 6 bases and J 5 bases; bases outside gene matches: 12. There are 15 residues in the CDR3. Germline V CDR1 and CDR2: SGHDT, YYEEEE. The CDR3: CASTLPGGLSYGYTF. As DNA, the CDR3 is TGTGCCAGCACTCTTCCAGGGGGCTTGAGTTATGGCTACACCTTC.

The CDR3 bases are TGTGCCTGGAGGACAGTCGGGAGGCGGGATACGCAGTATTTT. It codes for CAWRTVGRRDTQYF. The chain carries TRBV30 and TRBJ2-3; 7 bases fit TRBD2. The CDR3 covers 14 residues. V lost 3 bases, J lost 6 bases, and 9 bases stayed unmatched. Germline V gene sequence: CDR1 GTSNPN, CDR2 SVGIG (reference sequence).

CDR3 DNA: TGTGCCAGCAGTGGCGACGGGACAGGGGCGAGGACCGGGGAGCTGTTTTTT. Translated: CASSGDGTGARTGELFF. V and J are TRBV2 and TRBJ2-2, with 10 bases identical to TRBD1. V was pared by 4 bases and J by 5 bases, with 10 bases of the junction left unmatched. CDR3 size: 17 residues. Germline V gives CDR1 SNHLY, CDR2 FYNNEI. The variable domain in full, with the rest retrieved from reference TRBV2 and TRBJ2-2, is EPEVTQTPSHQVTQMGQEVILRCVPISNHLYFYWYRQILGQKVEFLVSFYNNEISEKSEIFDDQFSVERPDGSNFTLKIRSTKLEDSAMYFCASSGDGTGARTGELFFGEGSRLTVL.

The chain recombines TRBV4-3 with TRBJ2-5, with 13 positions matching TRBD2. The CDR3 runs to 15 residues. CDR1 and CDR2 from the germline V gene are LGHNA and YSLEER. V shed 3 bases and J 5 bases; nucleotides not matched to a gene: 3. The CDR3 protein is CASSQGTSGVETQYF. The CDR3 region has the DNA TGCGCCAGCAGCCAGGGGACTAGCGGGGTGGAGACCCAGTACTTC.

This chain links TRBV7-9 with TRBJ2-7; D is possibly TRBD1 (5 bases). Per the germline V gene, CDR1 is SEHNR and CDR2 is FQNEAQ (reference sequence). V was pared by 5 bases and J by 6 bases, with 14 bases between. The CDR3 covers 13 residues. CDR3 nucleotide sequence: TGTGCCAGCAGCCCAGCCCAGGGTACCGAGCAGTACTTC. It encodes CASSPAQGTEQYF.

V gene TRBV9 combines with J gene TRBJ2-1; maybe TRBD2 (6 bases). Per the germline V gene, CDR1 is SGDLS and CDR2 is YYNGEE. Trimming left V 3 bases short and J 0 bases short, with 25 bases between. The CDR3 is 20 residues long. The CDR3 spells CASSADPGLQIKSSYNEQFF. The CDR3 bases are TGTGCCAGCAGCGCTGACCCGGGACTTCAAATAAAAAGCTCCTACAATGAGCAGTTCTTC.

V and J are TRBV6-6 and TRBJ1-5; weak D call: TRBD1 (6 bases). V was shortened by 6 bases and J by 6 bases, with 21 bases between the two germline ends. The CDR3 length is 16 residues. CDR1 is MNHNY, CDR2 SVGAGI, per germline (reference sequence). CDR3 sequence (DNA): TGTGCCAGCAGATCCCAGAACGGGGGGCTGATTCAGCCCCAGCATTTT. Encoded protein: CASRSQNGGLIQPQHF.

This clone appeared a single time. CDR3 in DNA: TGTGCCAGCAGCAAAGGACTAGCTGGCTACGAGCAGTACTTC. Translation: CASSKGLAGYEQYF. This sequence joins TRBV5-4 and TRBJ2-7, with 8 bases that match TRBD2. This CDR3 has 14 residues. In germline, CDR1 is SGHNT, CDR2 YYREEE (reference sequence). J gave up 3 bases and V 4 bases, and 6 bases lay outside the gene matches.

The chain has TRBV4-3 and TRBJ2-1; TRBD2 matches at 13 bases. The J segment lost 12 bases and the V segment lost 2 bases, leaving 10 bases of the junction unmatched. The V gene's germline CDR1 is LGHNA and CDR2 YSLEER. This CDR3 has 16 residues. The CDR3, as DNA: TGCGCCAGCAGCCAACAGGGACTAGCGGGGCCTCTTGGGCAGTTCTTC. Its protein is CASSQQGLAGPLGQFF.

This clone has just one count. This chain connects TRBV5-6 to TRBJ2-7, with a possible D match to TRBD2 (6 bases). The CDR3 runs to 12 residues. The germline V gene has CDR1 SGHDT and CDR2 YYEEEE. Trimming shortened V by 2 bases and J by 4 bases, and 7 bases separated the two germline ends. In nucleotides, the CDR3 is TGTGCCAGCAGCTTCGGGGGTTACGAGCAGTACTTC. Amino acid sequence: CASSFGGYEQYF.

This clone was detected once. The chain uses TRBV11-3 and TRBJ1-4, with D perhaps matching TRBD1 (5 bases). The germline V gene encodes CDR1 SGHNT and CDR2 YENEEA. V lost 5 bases, J lost 5 bases, and 12 bases lay in between. This CDR3 region has 14 residues. The chain's CDR3 is CASSIGRGNEKLFF. In DNA form, the CDR3 reads TGTGCCAGCAGCATAGGGAGGGGAAATGAAAAACTGTTTTTT. Drawing the rest from reference TRBV11-3 and TRBJ1-4, the complete variable domain is EAGVVQSPRYKIIEKKQPVAFWCNPISGHNTLYWYLQNLGQGPELLIRYENEEAVDDSQLPKDRFSAERLKGVDSTLKIQPAELGDSAVYLCASSIGRGNEKLFFGSGTQLSVL.

V is TRBV5-1 and J is TRBJ2-7, with TRBD1 matching over 10 bases. CDR1 and CDR2 (germline): SGHRS, YFSETQ. The CDR3 runs 14 residues. The V and J ends lost 4 bases and 7 bases, in that order; junction bases with no gene match: 8. The CDR3 spells CASSTDRGQGEQYF. The CDR3 DNA follows: TGCGCCAGCAGCACAGACAGGGGGCAAGGTGAGCAGTACTTC.

V and J are TRBV5-1 and TRBJ2-7; possible D gene TRBD1, 5 bases. The length of the CDR3 is 14 residues. The germline V and J ends were trimmed by 4 bases and 3 bases, with 14 bases remaining between them. CDR1 is SGHRS and CDR2 is YFSETQ in the germline V gene. CDR3 sequence: CASSRTTDNYEQYF. The CDR3 bases are TGCGCCAGCAGCCGAACGACAGACAACTACGAGCAGTACTTC.

The chain recombines TRBV5-1 with TRBJ2-1; 10 positions match TRBD1. The CDR3 runs to 15 residues. V trimming: 3 bases; J trimming: 6 bases; junction bases outside the gene matches: 6. From germline, CDR1 is SGHRS and CDR2 YFSETQ. The CDR3 region is CASSYLGTGANEQFF. The CDR3, as DNA: TGCGCCAGCAGCTATCTCGGGACAGGGGCCAATGAGCAGTTCTTC.

The rearrangement links TRBV5-4 to TRBJ2-1; D may be TRBD2 (7 bases). CDR3 length equals 17 residues. In germline, CDR1 is SGHNT, CDR2 YYREEE (reference sequence). The V gene lost 6 bases and the J gene lost 2 bases, with 21 bases spanning the gap. CDR3 sequence (DNA): TGTGCCAGCAACCCGGGACTTGGGGAGGGGGCCTACAATGAGCAGTTCTTC. The encoded protein is CASNPGLGEGAYNEQFF.

This chain links TRBV5-4 with TRBJ1-2; D remains unclear. Germline-derived CDR1 and CDR2 are SGHNT and YYREEE (reference sequence). Trimming left V 6 bases short and J 5 bases short, with 8 bases between. This CDR3 contains 11 residues. The CDR3 DNA sequence: TGTGCCAGCAACTCGGTATATGGCTACACCTTC. It is translated as CASNSVYGYTF.

This chain uses TRBV6-5 with TRBJ1-1, with D uncertain. Trimming pared 5 bases from V and 4 bases from J, leaving 11 bases between. The length of the CDR3 is 13 residues. Germline V gives CDR1 MNHEY, CDR2 SVGAGI. The CDR3 is CASSAGVSTEAFF. DNA of the CDR3: TGTGCCAGCAGTGCCGGGGTGAGCACTGAAGCTTTCTTT.

The rearrangement joins TRBV14 to TRBJ1-1; D is unclear. Germline values: CDR1 SGHDN, CDR2 FVKESK. V lost 5 bases and J 0 bases, leaving 10 bases between the germline ends. This CDR3 comprises 14 residues. As DNA, the CDR3 is TGTGCCAGCAGCAAGGCGGGGATGAACACTGAAGCTTTCTTT. It encodes CASSKAGMNTEAFF.

The V and J genes are TRBV2 and TRBJ2-3; D is unclear. Germline V gene lookup returns CDR1 SNHLY and CDR2 FYNNEI. CDR3 size: 11 residues. The ends were cut back, 5 bases at V and 6 bases at J, with 6 bases in the middle. CDR3 in DNA: TGTGCCAGCAGTAACCGGGATACGCAGTATTTT. This gives the protein CASSNRDTQYF.

This chain joins TRBV11-2 and TRBJ1-2, with D perhaps TRBD1 (6 bases). Germline-derived CDR1 and CDR2 are SGHAT and FQNNGV. V was trimmed by 3 bases and J by 1 base, leaving 9 bases between them. This CDR3 contains 14 residues. The CDR3 DNA is TGTGCCAGCAGCTTTGGCAGGGGTAACTATGGCTACACCTTC. Protein: CASSFGRGNYGYTF. The full variable domain, rest sourced from reference TRBV11-2 and TRBJ1-2, is EAGVAQSPRYKIIEKRQSVAFWCNPISGHATLYWYQQILGQGPKLLIQFQNNGVVDDSQLPKDRFSAERLKGVDSTLKIQPAKLEDSAVYLCASSFGRGNYGYTFGSGTRLTVV.

The chain joins TRBV2 to TRBJ2-1, with a tentative D call TRBD1 (6 bases). Germline V CDR1 and CDR2: SNHLY, FYNNEI. This CDR3 is 13 amino acids long. V gave up 9 bases and J gave up 4 bases, with 13 bases separating them. DNA of the CDR3: TGTGCCAGTTCCCGGGACAAGTACAATGAGCAGTTCTTC. Encoded protein: CASSRDKYNEQFF.

The chain employs TRBV7-3 and TRBJ2-2; 8 positions match TRBD2. Germline lookup yields CDR1 SGHTA and CDR2 FQGTGA. V shed 2 bases, J shed 1 base, and the junction held 3 bases outside the gene matches. The CDR3 spans 16 residues. The CDR3 protein is CASSLWSGGNTGELFF. In DNA form, the CDR3 reads TGTGCCAGCAGCTTATGGAGCGGGGGGAACACCGGGGAGCTGTTTTTT.

This chain connects TRBV10-3 to TRBJ1-2; 7 nucleotides agree with TRBD1. The ends lost 6 bases at V and 8 bases at J; junction bases unmatched: 6. The CDR3 runs to 12 residues. The germline V gene encodes CDR1 ENHRY and CDR2 SYGVKD. In DNA form, the CDR3 reads TGTGCCATCAGATTACAGGGGCACGGCTACACCTTC. Translating it yields CAIRLQGHGYTF.

The genes are TRBV5-8 and TRBJ2-7; 7 bases are a match to TRBD2. From germline, CDR1 is SGHTS and CDR2 YDEGEE. J lost 2 bases, V lost 4 bases, and 18 bases had no gene match. The length of the CDR3 is 18 residues. CDR3 nucleotide sequence: TGTGCCAGCAGCAACAGGTTGGGTTGGGGGGGTACCGCCTACGAGCAGTACTTC. Its protein is CASSNRLGWGGTAYEQYF.

The V and J genes are TRBV10-2 and TRBJ2-5; D uncertain. The CDR3 extends over 12 amino acids. Germline V lookup: CDR1 WSHSY, CDR2 SAAADI. V lost 4 bases to trimming and J lost 4 bases, with 7 bases between them. Here the CDR3 reads CASSALSETQYF. In nucleotides, the CDR3 is TGCGCCAGCAGTGCGCTATCAGAGACCCAGTACTTC.

The chain uses TRBV7-2 and TRBJ2-6; weak D call: TRBD2 (6 bases). This CDR3 contains 15 residues. CDR1 is SGHTA, CDR2 FQGNSA, per germline. Trimming removed 4 bases from V and 5 bases from J, with 12 bases in between. The CDR3 region has the DNA TGTGCCAGCAGCTCCATCGGGGGATGGGCCAACGTCCTGACTTTC. Its translation is CASSSIGGWANVLTF.